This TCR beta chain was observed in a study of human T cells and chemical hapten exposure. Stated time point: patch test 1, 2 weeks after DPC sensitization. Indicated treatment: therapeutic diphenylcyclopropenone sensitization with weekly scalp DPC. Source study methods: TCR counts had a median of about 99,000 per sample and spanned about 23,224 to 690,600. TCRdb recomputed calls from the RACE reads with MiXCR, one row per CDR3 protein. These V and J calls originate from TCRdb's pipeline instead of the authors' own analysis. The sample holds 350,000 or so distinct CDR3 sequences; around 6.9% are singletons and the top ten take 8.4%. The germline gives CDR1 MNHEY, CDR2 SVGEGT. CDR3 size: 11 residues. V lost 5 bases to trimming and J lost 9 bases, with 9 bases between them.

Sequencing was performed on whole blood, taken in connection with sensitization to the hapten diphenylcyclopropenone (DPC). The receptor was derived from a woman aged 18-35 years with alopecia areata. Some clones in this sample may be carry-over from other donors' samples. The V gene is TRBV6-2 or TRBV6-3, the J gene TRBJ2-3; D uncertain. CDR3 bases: TGTGCCAGCAGTCGTGATCGGACGCAGTATTTT. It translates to CASSRDRTQYF.